The next 32 T cell receptor beta chains were all read from a single sample in a study of blood T cell repertoires in COVID-19. TCRdb keeps only in-frame clones here, not all; method: immunoSEQ multiplex PCR. Of tens of thousands of clones in the sample, 74% were seen once. The sample consisted of peripheral blood. These receptors were obtained from a human donor with acute or convalescent COVID-19. The donor label of this sample is uncertain.

This chain connects TRBV11-2 to TRBJ1-5, with 7 bases identical to TRBD1. This CDR3 is built from 13 residues. J gave up 6 bases and V 4 bases, and 3 bases lay outside the gene matches. Germline V gene data show CDR1 as SGHAT and CDR2 as FQNNGV. The CDR3 DNA follows: TGTGCCAGCAGCTCGGACAGGCGTCAGCCCCAGCATTTT. Encoded protein: CASSSDRRQPQHF.

This sequence joins TRBV14 and TRBJ2-3; D is unresolved. V was shortened by 1 base and J by 6 bases, with 11 bases between the two germline ends. Germline V lookup: CDR1 SGHDN, CDR2 FVKESK. The CDR3 has 14 residues. This chain's CDR3 is CASSQGGRWDTQYF. In DNA, the CDR3 is TGTGCCAGCAGCCAAGGCGGTAGGTGGGATACGCAGTATTTT.

CDR3: CASSPGPGTGNHEQYF. CDR3 nucleotide sequence: TGTGCCAGCAGTCCGGGGCCCGGGACAGGGAACCACGAGCAGTACTTC. This chain uses TRBV28 with TRBJ2-7; 9 bases align to TRBD1. Per the germline V gene, CDR1 is MDHEN and CDR2 is SYDVKM. The length of the CDR3 is 16 residues. J lost 5 bases, V lost 5 bases, and 13 bases had no gene match.

V gene TRBV2 combines with J gene TRBJ2-2; perhaps TRBD2 as D (6 bases). CDR3 size: 15 residues. The V gene's germline CDR1 is SNHLY and CDR2 FYNNEI. The germline V and J ends were trimmed by 2 bases and 2 bases, with 9 bases remaining between them. CDR3 nucleotides: TGTGCCAGCAGTGAACGGGGGAGAAACACCGGGGAGCTGTTTTTT. Translation gives CASSERGRNTGELFF.

J is TRBJ2-2 and V is TRBV3-1 (or the pseudogene TRBV3-2), with unresolved D. This CDR3 is built from 14 residues. The germline CDR1 and CDR2 sequences are LGHDT and YNNKEL (reference sequence). V lost 4 bases to trimming and J lost 7 bases, with 13 bases between them. The CDR3 nucleotides are TGTGCCAGCAGCCTGAATGTACTGGTCGGGGAGCTGTTTTTT. Its translation: CASSLNVLVGELFF.

The chain links TRBV10-3 to TRBJ1-1, with a possible D match to TRBD1 (6 bases). The CDR3 length is 13 residues. CDR1 and CDR2 from the germline V gene are ENHRY and SYGVKD. V was trimmed by 10 bases and J by 0 bases, leaving 12 bases between them. CDR3 loop: CASRTELNTEAFF. The CDR3 nucleotides are TGTGCCAGCCGGACAGAGTTGAACACTGAAGCTTTCTTT.

This chain connects TRBV5-1 to TRBJ2-1; TRBD2 matches 14 bases. The V gene's germline CDR1 is SGHRS and CDR2 YFSETQ. V shed 4 bases and J 9 bases; nucleotides not matched to a gene: 6. The CDR3 spans 15 residues. CDR3 nucleotide sequence: TGCGCCAGCAGCGGGACTAGCGGGAGACAGGGTGAGCAGTTCTTC. This codes for CASSGTSGRQGEQFF.

The chain joins TRBV3-1 (or the pseudogene TRBV3-2) to TRBJ1-3, with TRBD1 matching over 7 bases. V lost 4 bases to trimming and J lost 0 bases; unmatched junction nucleotides: 6. The CDR3 is 16 amino acids. CDR1 and CDR2 from the germline V gene are LGHDT and YNNKEL (reference sequence). The CDR3 DNA follows: TGTGCCAGCAGCCGGAGATCAGGGGGCTCTGGAAACACCATATATTTT. It translates to CASSRRSGGSGNTIYF.

The chain links TRBV19 to TRBJ2-5; 9 nucleotides agree with TRBD2. With V trimmed by 7 bases and J by 3 bases, 12 bases remained unmatched. Germline lookup yields CDR1 LNHDA and CDR2 SQIVND (reference sequence). The CDR3 totals 16 residues. The CDR3 sequence: CASNNLRASGEETQYF. CDR3 bases: TGTGCCAGTAACAATCTTCGGGCTAGCGGGGAAGAGACCCAGTACTTC.

V usage is TRBV9 and J usage is TRBJ2-6; the match to TRBD1 covers 7 bases. CDR1 is SGDLS, CDR2 YYNGEE, per germline. The CDR3 has 18 amino acids. With 2 bases clipped from V and 0 bases from J, the junction kept 8 bases outside the gene matches. The CDR3 protein is CASSVSTGPSSGANVLTF. The CDR3 nucleotides read TGTGCCAGCAGCGTCTCGACAGGGCCTAGCTCTGGGGCCAACGTCCTGACTTTC.

This chain joins TRBV4-2 and TRBJ1-4; the match to TRBD1 covers 10 bases. V lost 0 bases to trimming and J lost 0 bases; unmatched junction nucleotides: 13. Germline V lookup: CDR1 LGHNA, CDR2 YNFKEQ. The length of the CDR3 is 21 residues. CDR3 nucleotide sequence: TGTGCCAGCAGCCAAGAACCCCTGAGGGACAGGGGCTCTGCAACTAATGAAAAACTGTTTTTT. It is translated as CASSQEPLRDRGSATNEKLFF.

The rearrangement joins TRBV7-9 to TRBJ1-5; D is unclear. This CDR3 is built from 15 residues. CDR1 and CDR2 from the germline V gene are SEHNR and FQNEAQ (reference sequence). The V end was cut by 4 bases, the J end by 0 bases, with 10 bases between. The CDR3 reads CASSSSGISNQPQHF. CDR3 in DNA: TGTGCCAGCAGCTCCTCCGGGATTAGCAATCAGCCCCAGCATTTT.

V gene TRBV23-1 combines with J gene TRBJ2-7; 7 bases match TRBD1. TRBV23-1 is treated as an ORF (open reading frame) with a function not yet certain. With 4 bases clipped from V and 3 bases from J, the junction kept 9 bases outside the gene matches. This CDR3 has 15 amino acids. The chain's CDR3 is CASSRYWDRFYEQYV. The CDR3 DNA follows: TGCGCCAGCAGTCGCTATTGGGACAGATTCTACGAGCAGTACGTC.

Only a few counts were recorded for this clone. Mismatch with germline at one junction end may stem from a read error. The J gene is TRBJ2-4, the V gene TRBV5-6; 13 bases fit TRBD2. Germline-derived CDR1 and CDR2 are SGHDT and YYEEEE. This CDR3 has 15 amino acids. The CDR3: CASTLTSGGQNIQYF. The DNA for the CDR3 is TGTGCCAGCACCTTGACTAGCGGGGGGCAAAACATTCAGTACTTC.

This chain connects TRBV7-3 to TRBJ2-3; possibly TRBD2 for D (6 bases). The germline CDR1 and CDR2 sequences are SGHTA and FQGTGA. The CDR3 contains 17 residues. V was clipped by 5 bases and J by 11 bases, with 29 bases between them. DNA for the CDR3: TGTGCCAGCAGCCCCATCCTTAGTATTCGGGACTCCAGAATGCAGTATTTT. Protein: CASSPILSIRDSRMQYF.

This chain uses TRBV12-3 or TRBV12-4 with TRBJ1-2; TRBD1 might be the D (5 bases). V was trimmed by 5 bases and J by 8 bases, leaving 9 bases between them. The CDR3 consists of 11 residues. This CDR3 is CASSPGKGYTF. CDR3 nucleotides: TGTGCCAGCAGTCCAGGGAAAGGCTACACCTTC.

V usage is TRBV5-1 and J usage is TRBJ1-4; 10 bases match TRBD1. With 0 bases clipped from V and 10 bases from J, the junction kept 3 bases outside the gene matches. This CDR3 is 14 amino acids long. Germline lookup yields CDR1 SGHRS and CDR2 YFSETQ. In nucleotides, the CDR3 is TGCGCCAGCAGCTTGGAGACAGGGGGCGGAAAACTGTTTTTT. It encodes CASSLETGGGKLFF.

This clone was picked up a small number of times. This chain joins TRBV4-2 and TRBJ1-2; D gene uncertain. CDR1 and CDR2 (germline): LGHNA, YNFKEQ. The CDR3 contains 15 residues. Trimming took 1 base from V and 7 from J, leaving 16 bases between them. The CDR3 is CASSQVRGLSAGYTF. The CDR3 coding sequence is TGTGCCAGCAGCCAAGTTCGGGGTTTATCGGCTGGCTACACCTTC.

The chain links TRBV3-1 (or the pseudogene TRBV3-2) to TRBJ1-6; 8 bases agree with TRBD1. This CDR3 has 15 residues. V trimming: 5 bases; J trimming: 7 bases; junction bases outside the gene matches: 7. CDR1 and CDR2 (germline): LGHDT, YNNKEL (reference sequence). The CDR3 is CASSGGTGGNSPLHF. The CDR3 coding sequence is TGTGCCAGCAGCGGCGGGACAGGAGGGAATTCACCCCTCCACTTT.

The chain carries TRBV29-1 and TRBJ2-1; TRBD2 is a possible D gene (6 bases). V was clipped by 7 bases and J by 0 bases, with 13 bases between them. Germline V gene sequence: CDR1 SQVTM, CDR2 ANQGSEA. This CDR3 contains 14 residues. CDR3 in amino acids: CSATSPSSYNEQFF. In nucleotides, the CDR3 is TGCAGCGCTACTAGCCCCAGCTCCTACAATGAGCAGTTCTTC.

The chain employs TRBV6-1 and TRBJ1-1; D is perhaps TRBD1 (6 bases). CDR1 and CDR2 (germline): MNHNS, SASEGT. Trimming took off 2 bases at V and 3 bases at J, with 13 bases between the two ends. The CDR3 runs to 15 residues. The CDR3 protein is CASSERGGAYTEAFF. The CDR3 nucleotides are TGTGCCAGCAGTGAAAGAGGGGGGGCTTACACTGAAGCTTTCTTT.

The gene calls are TRBV6-5 and TRBJ2-3, with 9 bases identical to TRBD2. CDR1 and CDR2 from the germline V gene are MNHEY and SVGAGI. The trim removed 2 bases at V and 5 bases at J, leaving 5 bases unmatched. This CDR3 has 15 residues. This CDR3 is CASSYGRGGQDTQYF. The CDR3 DNA reads as TGTGCCAGCAGTTACGGGCGGGGGGGCCAAGATACGCAGTATTTT.

The chain links TRBV21-1 to TRBJ1-4; the DNA was not compared with TRBD1, the D call given in the table. TRBV21-1 is labeled a pseudogene. The CDR3 has 20 residues. The CDR3 reads CASSPGRRTGGDRTNEKLFF. CDR3 coding DNA: TGTGCCAGCAGTCCCGGGAGGAGGACAGGGGGCGATAGAACTAATGAAAAACTGTTTTTT.

J is TRBJ1-5 and V is TRBV11-2, with 7 nucleotides matching TRBD1. CDR3 length: 14 residues. Germline V lookup: CDR1 SGHAT, CDR2 FQNNGV. V shed 6 bases and J 4 bases; nucleotides not matched to a gene: 6. As DNA, the CDR3 is TGTGCCAGCAGTCTGGACAGGCGGAATCAGCCCCAGCATTTT. Amino acid sequence: CASSLDRRNQPQHF.

V usage is TRBV21-1 and J usage is TRBJ2-7; the table's D call of TRBD2 was not tested on the DNA. TRBV21-1 is marked as a pseudogene. CDR3 size: 16 residues. For the CDR3, the DNA is TGTGCCAGCCTCCGGGACTCCTTCGCTTTAGCCCACGAGCAGTACTTC. Residues: CASLRDSFALAHEQYF.

This chain joins TRBV7-2 and TRBJ1-3; no clear D. Germline CDR1 and CDR2: SGHTA and FQGNSA. Trimming took off 0 bases at V and 0 bases at J, with 3 bases between the two ends. The CDR3 sequence is 14 residues long. The CDR3, as DNA: TGTGCCAGCAGCTTAGCCCTCTCTGGAAACACCATATATTTT. Translating it yields CASSLALSGNTIYF.

The sample holds a few counts of this clone. The chain links TRBV28 to TRBJ2-2; tentatively, D is TRBD1 (5 bases). V shed 2 bases and J shed 4 bases, with 14 bases lying between them. Germline CDR1 and CDR2: MDHEN and SYDVKM. The CDR3 has 16 residues. In nucleotides, the CDR3 is TGTGCCAGCAGTTTAGACCCGCGGACATCCACCGGGGAGCTGTTTTTT. Amino acids: CASSLDPRTSTGELFF. The whole variable domain, remainder taken from reference TRBV28 and TRBJ2-2, is DVKVTQSSRYLVKRTGEKVFLECVQDMDHENMFWYRQDPGLGLRLIYFSYDVKMKEKGDIPEGYSVSREKKERFSLILESASTNQTSMYLCASSLDPRTSTGELFFGEGSRLTVL.

The chain combines TRBV11-3 with TRBJ2-5, with 16 bases matching TRBD2. Germline loops: CDR1 SGHNT, CDR2 YENEEA. V trimming: 5 bases; J trimming: 2 bases; junction bases outside the gene matches: 8. CDR3 size: 18 residues. The CDR3 here is CASSPGTSGGVIQETQYF. CDR3 nucleotide sequence: TGTGCCAGCAGCCCCGGGACTAGCGGGGGGGTTATTCAAGAGACCCAGTACTTC.

The chain uses TRBV7-2 and TRBJ2-1; 7 bases map to TRBD2. From germline, CDR1 is SGHTA and CDR2 FQGNSA. V was clipped by 5 bases and J by 5 bases; unmatched bases: 6. The CDR3 length is 14 residues. The CDR3 loop is CASSQGTIHNEQFF. The CDR3 coding sequence is TGTGCCAGCAGCCAAGGGACTATCCACAATGAGCAGTTCTTC. Full variable domain (missing parts from reference TRBV7-2 and TRBJ2-1): GAGVSQSPSNKVTEKGKDVELRCDPISGHTALYWYRQSLGQGLEFLIYFQGNSAPDKSGLPSDRFSAERTGGSVSTLTIQRTQQEDSAVYLCASSQGTIHNEQFFGPGTRLTVL.

The chain joins TRBV15 to TRBJ1-2; no firm D call. This CDR3 is 14 amino acids long. Per the germline V gene, CDR1 is LNHNV and CDR2 is YYDKDF (reference sequence). V was pared by 2 bases and J by 6 bases, with 13 bases between. This CDR3 reads CATSRRSPRDGYTF. The CDR3 DNA reads TGTGCCACCAGCAGAAGGAGTCCTCGGGATGGCTACACCTTC.

This sequence joins TRBV3-1 (or the pseudogene TRBV3-2) and TRBJ1-2; TRBD1 is a possible D gene (6 bases). The CDR3 has 17 amino acids. V was cut by 3 bases and J by 3 bases, with 20 bases left in between. In germline, CDR1 is LGHDT, CDR2 YNNKEL (reference sequence). The CDR3 is CASSHRTEWGRDYGYTF. In DNA form, the CDR3 reads TGTGCCAGCAGCCATCGGACAGAATGGGGGCGGGACTATGGCTACACCTTC.

This clone was counted a few times. The V gene is TRBV6-6, the J gene TRBJ2-5; 7 bases are shared with TRBD1. With V trimmed by 6 bases and J by 4 bases, 8 bases remained unmatched. The CDR3 covers 14 residues. Germline V gene lookup returns CDR1 MNHNY and CDR2 SVGAGI (reference sequence). The CDR3 spells CASSPDRVVETQYF. CDR3 DNA: TGTGCCAGCAGCCCAGACAGGGTTGTAGAGACCCAGTACTTC.